The 25 T cell receptor beta chains reported below all come from one sample, sequenced in a study of T cell clonality in common variable immunodeficiency. Assay: immunoSEQ multiplex PCR; the TCRdb copy retains only in-frame clones and omits some. The sample was found to contain about 50,000 clones, and every one recurs. Sample: peripheral blood mononuclear cells. The receptors stem from a person aged 18 to 70 in good health.

Many counts were recorded for this clone. The read ends 3 residues shy of where the CDR3 ends; the end is completed using the germline J gene. The V gene is TRBV5-4, the J gene TRBJ2-3, with TRBD1 identical over 8 bases. Trimming took 5 bases from V and 0 from J; bases not matched to a gene: 5. CDR1 SGHNT and CDR2 YYREEE come from the germline V gene (reference sequence). This CDR3 has 15 residues. CDR3: CASRTGGSSTDTQYF. Incomplete CDR3 DNA: TGTGCCAGCAGAACAGGGGGGTCTAGCACAGATACG.

This clone was counted ten times or more. The missing CDR3 end, 3 residues past where the read stops, is filled in from the germline J gene. V gene TRBV18 combines with J gene TRBJ2-1; 14 nucleotides align to TRBD2. Per the germline V gene, CDR1 is KGHSH and CDR2 is LQKENI. The CDR3 length is 19 residues. The trim removed 5 bases at V and 5 bases at J, leaving 14 bases unmatched. CDR3: CASSAITGLAGAMHNEQFF. The sequenced CDR3 bases are TGTGCCAGCTCAGCAATTACGGGACTAGCGGGAGCTATGCACAATGAG.

This clone occurred many times. The read ends 3 residues shy of where the CDR3 ends; the end is completed using the germline J gene. The chain uses TRBV10-1 and TRBJ2-3, with unresolved D. This CDR3 is built from 13 residues. Germline V gene sequence: CDR1 WNHNN, CDR2 SYGVQD (reference sequence). Trimming pared 4 bases from V and 0 bases from J, leaving 5 bases between. The CDR3 here is CASSGASTDTQYF. The sequenced part of the CDR3 DNA is TGCGCCAGCAGTGGAGCGAGCACAGATACG.

In its sample, this clone was seen many times. The read ends 3 residues before the CDR3 terminus; that terminus is restored from the germline J gene. J is TRBJ2-3 and V is TRBV5-1; TRBD2 aligns across 7 bases. The CDR3 is 17 residues long. Looked up from germline, CDR1 is SGHRS and CDR2 is YFSETQ. Incomplete CDR3 DNA: TGCGCCAGCAGCTTGGCGGGAGCAGCGGGACTCTCTTACACG. Its translation is CASSLAGAAGLSYT. The CDR3 in full is CASSLAGAAGLSYTQYF.

This clone came up many times. Sequencing ends 3 residues short of the CDR3 end; the germline J gene provides the rest. The chain couples TRBV5-1 to TRBJ2-7; 12 nucleotides match TRBD2. J gave up 5 bases and V 5 bases, and 8 bases lay outside the gene matches. This CDR3 comprises 15 residues. Germline V gene lookup returns CDR1 SGHRS and CDR2 YFSETQ. CDR3 loop: CASSSLAGGPNEQYF. The part of the CDR3 DNA that was read is TGCGCCAGCAGTTCCCTAGCGGGGGGGCCTAACGAG.

This clone was seen repeatedly, ten times or more. The CDR3 end lies 3 residues beyond the end of the read and is filled in from the germline J gene. The rearrangement links TRBV5-1 to TRBJ2-4, with D tentatively TRBD2 (5 bases). This CDR3 is 11 amino acids long. V shed 3 bases and J shed 7 bases, with 5 bases lying between them. Germline V lookup: CDR1 SGHRS, CDR2 YFSETQ. The part of the CDR3 DNA that was read is TGCGCCAGCAGCTCGGGGAACATT. Its protein is CASSSGNI. The entire CDR3 sequence reads CASSSGNIQYF.

In this sample, this clone turned up a few times. At one end, the junction sequence differs from germline, possibly due to a read error. The sequenced fragment ends 3 residues before the CDR3 boundary, so the rest is inferred from the germline J gene. The chain has TRBV19 and TRBJ1-6, with 11 nucleotides matching TRBD1. From germline, CDR1 is LNHDA and CDR2 SQIVND (reference sequence). The CDR3 loop spans 15 amino acids. The CDR3 spells CAGSIRTGGEGPLHF. Incomplete CDR3 DNA: TGCGCCGGTAGTATTAGGACAGGGGGCGAAGGCCCC.

The sample holds many counts of this clone. The read stops 3 residues short of the end of the CDR3; the missing end is completed from the germline J gene. The chain joins TRBV18 to TRBJ2-5, with D tentatively TRBD2 (6 bases). Trimming removed 3 bases at V and 5 bases at J, with 13 bases between. The CDR3 has 14 amino acids. Germline V gives CDR1 KGHSH, CDR2 LQKENI. The sequenced CDR3 bases are TGTGCCAGCTCACCCATGCAGGGAGGCGAGACC. It translates to CASSPMQGGET. In full, the CDR3 is CASSPMQGGETQYF.

At least ten counts were recorded for this clone. Read sequence stops 3 residues before the CDR3 end, and the germline J gene provides the missing end. The gene calls are TRBV20-1 and TRBJ2-3; weak D call: TRBD2 (5 bases). Germline CDR1 is DFQATT and CDR2 is SNEGSKA (reference sequence). CDR3 length: 16 amino acids. Trimming left V 1 base short and J 0 bases short, with 14 bases between. CDR3: CSARALLGTSTDTQYF. Partial CDR3 DNA: TGCAGTGCTAGAGCGCTACTAGGTACTAGCACAGATACG.

This clone has ten or more counts. From the germline J gene comes the end of the CDR3, since the read stops 3 residues before it. V is TRBV7-8 and J is TRBJ2-1; D is uncertain. Between the trimmed V and J ends, which lost 0 bases and 1 base, there was a span of 4 bases. CDR1 SGHVS and CDR2 FQNEAQ come from the germline V gene. This CDR3 comprises 14 residues. CDR3 bases read: TGTGCCAGCAGCTTAGCGACATCCTACAATGAG. This gives the protein CASSLATSYNE. The whole CDR3 reads CASSLATSYNEQFF.

This clone was found many times. The sequenced fragment ends 3 residues before the CDR3 boundary, so the rest is inferred from the germline J gene. The chain recombines TRBV19 with TRBJ2-3; TRBD2 matches at 11 bases. The CDR3 length is 18 residues. The junction had 9 bases not matched to a gene; V was cut back by 2 bases and J by 2 bases. Germline-derived CDR1 and CDR2 are LNHDA and SQIVND (reference sequence). CDR3 region: CASSINPPSGRTTDTQYF. Incomplete CDR3 DNA: TGTGCCAGTAGTATAAATCCCCCTAGCGGGAGGACCACAGATACG. Full variable domain (outside the CDR3, taken from reference TRBV19 and TRBJ2-3): DGGITQSPKYLFRKEGQNVTLSCEQNLNHDAMYWYRQDPGQGLRLIYYSQIVNDFQKGDIAEGYSVSREKKESFPLTVTSAQKNPTAFYLCASSINPPSGRTTDTQYFGPGTRLTVL.

At least ten counts were recorded for this clone. Read data end 3 residues before the CDR3 end; the end is taken from the germline J gene. J is TRBJ1-6 and V is TRBV2; possibly TRBD1 for D (6 bases). Per the germline V gene, CDR1 is SNHLY and CDR2 is FYNNEI. Trimming took 6 bases from V and 7 from J, leaving 16 bases between them. The CDR3 has 15 amino acids. Here the CDR3 reads CASRATGMANSPLHF. The CDR3 DNA, read in part, is TGTGCCAGCAGAGCTACAGGGATGGCGAATTCACCC.

This clone was detected ten times or more. The read is 3 residues too short to cover the CDR3 end, so that end is filled in from the germline J gene. The chain is built from TRBV12-5 and TRBJ2-3; 14 bases align to TRBD2. V was pared by 6 bases and J by 2 bases, with 10 bases of the junction left unmatched. Germline-derived CDR1 and CDR2 are LGHNT and FRNRAP. The CDR3 length is 18 residues. Incomplete CDR3 DNA: TGTGCTAGTGGCCTCTCGGGACTAGCGGGGGCGTACACAGATACG. Translated, it gives CASGLSGLAGAYTDT. The whole CDR3 protein is CASGLSGLAGAYTDTQYF.

This clone appeared a few times. Read coverage stops 3 residues before the CDR3 terminus; the germline J gene supplies the remainder. The chain has TRBV7-9 and TRBJ1-1; 7 bases are shared with TRBD1. This CDR3 has 15 residues. V was clipped by 5 bases and J by 0 bases; unmatched bases: 6. Germline-derived CDR1 and CDR2 are SEHNR and FQNEAQ (reference sequence). CDR3 protein: CASSRQGGLNTEAFF. CDR3 bases read: TGTGCCAGCAGCCGACAGGGAGGATTGAACACTGAA.

Incomplete CDR3 DNA: TGTGCCAGCAGCTCCACGGGGTTGCCGTACGAG. Its protein is CASSSTGLPYE. From start to end, the CDR3 is CASSSTGLPYEQYF. The chain joins TRBV5-7 to TRBJ2-7; a weak D match, TRBD2 (5 bases). The read ends 3 residues before the CDR3 terminus; that terminus is restored from the germline J gene. TRBV5-7 is treated as an ORF (open reading frame) with a function not yet certain. There are 14 residues in the CDR3. With 3 bases removed from V and 4 bases from J, the gap between germline ends came to 14 bases.

In the case of this clone: The CDR3 is cut off 3 residues early in the read; its end comes from the germline J gene. The chain joins TRBV5-1 to TRBJ2-7; D possibly uses TRBD1 or TRBD2 (7 bases each). From germline, CDR1 is SGHRS and CDR2 YFSETQ. The CDR3 covers 15 residues. V dropped 4 bases and J dropped 6 bases, with 20 bases sitting between them. The CDR3 bases that were read are TGCGCCAGCAGCAACGACAGGGAGGGGCCGCCCGAG. Its protein is CASSNDREGPPE. The complete CDR3 sequence is CASSNDREGPPEQYF. The variable domain in full, with the rest retrieved from reference TRBV5-1 and TRBJ2-7, is KAGVTQTPRYLIKTRGQQVTLSCSPISGHRSVSWYQQTPGQGLQFLFEYFSETQRNKGNFPGRFSGRQFSNSRSEMNVSTLELGDSALYLCASSNDREGPPEQYFGPGTRLTVT.

This clone was counted at least ten times. Coverage ceases 3 residues before the CDR3 finishes, and the germline J gene fills in the end. This chain uses TRBV20-1 with TRBJ1-5, with D possibly matching TRBD1 (5 bases). V was trimmed by 5 bases and J by 8 bases, leaving 19 bases between them. CDR1 and CDR2 (germline): DFQATT, SNEGSKA (reference sequence). CDR3 length: 14 amino acids. CDR3 DNA (partial): TGCAGTGCTGTCACAGGCTACCTTAAGGAGCCC. It translates to CSAVTGYLKEP. Given in full, the CDR3 is CSAVTGYLKEPQHF.

This clone showed up many times. The read stops 3 residues short of the end of the CDR3; the missing end is completed from the germline J gene. The rearrangement joins TRBV29-1 to TRBJ2-7; TRBD1 agrees at 9 bases. The CDR3 loop spans 13 amino acids. The V segment lost 4 bases and the J segment 5 bases; nucleotides outside the gene matches: 6. Per germline, CDR1 SQVTM and CDR2 ANQGSEA. The chain's CDR3 is CSVGRTGAHEQYF. The DNA read from the CDR3 is TGCAGCGTTGGCAGGACAGGGGCCCACGAG.

This clone was detected ten times or more. The read finishes 3 residues shy of the CDR3 end, and the germline J gene is used to complete it. The chain employs TRBV2 and TRBJ2-5, with TRBD2 identical over 15 bases. There are 16 residues in the CDR3. The V gene end was trimmed by 6 bases and the J gene end by 5 bases; junction bases not matched to a gene: 7. Germline-derived CDR1 and CDR2 are SNHLY and FYNNEI. The CDR3 DNA, read in part, is TGTGCCAGCAGCCGGACTAGCGGGGGGGCACCTGAGACC. Protein product: CASSRTSGGAPET. The full CDR3 is CASSRTSGGAPETQYF.

This clone was observed at least ten times. The read terminates 3 residues before the CDR3 end, so the remaining end is supplied by the germline J gene. The V call is TRBV14, the J call TRBJ2-3; 12 nucleotides agree with TRBD2. CDR1 and CDR2 from the germline V gene are SGHDN and FVKESK. The CDR3 length is 18 residues. With 6 bases clipped from V and 0 bases from J, the junction kept 10 bases outside the gene matches. CDR3 bases read: TGTGCCAGCAGGCCTACTAGCGGGGGGATCCCTAGCACAGATACG. Residues: CASRPTSGGIPSTDT. From start to end, the CDR3 is CASRPTSGGIPSTDTQYF.

This clone was detected ten times or more. CDR3 protein: CASSLDRGISYEQYF. CDR3 bases read: TGTGCCAGCAGCCTAGACAGGGGAATCTCCTACGAG. V and J are TRBV7-9 and TRBJ2-7, with TRBD1 matching 8 bases. The CDR3 end falls 3 residues outside the read, so it is completed with the germline J gene. CDR1 is SEHNR and CDR2 is FQNEAQ in the germline V gene (reference sequence). The CDR3 is 15 amino acids. The V segment lost 5 bases and the J segment 0 bases; nucleotides outside the gene matches: 6.

The table lists this clone with many counts. The read gets to within 3 residues of the CDR3 end, and the germline J gene fills in the rest. The V call is TRBV20-1, the J call TRBJ2-7, with D unresolved. From germline, CDR1 is DFQATT and CDR2 SNEGSKA (reference sequence). V lost 0 bases and J lost 3, with 24 bases in between. The CDR3 spans 18 residues. CDR3 loop: CSARDDSRGASIFYEQYF. The sequenced part of the CDR3 DNA is TGCAGTGCTAGAGATGATTCTAGAGGAGCGAGTATCTTCTACGAG.

This clone was detected ten times or more. The read ends 3 residues shy of where the CDR3 ends; the end is completed using the germline J gene. J is TRBJ2-1 and V is TRBV30, with 8 bases that match TRBD1. The CDR3 length is 14 residues. V trimming: 0 bases; J trimming: 6 bases; junction bases outside the gene matches: 4. Germline-derived CDR1 and CDR2 are GTSNPN and SVGIG (reference sequence). Incomplete CDR3 DNA: TGTGCCTGGAGTGTATTGACAGGGGTCAATGAG. Amino acid sequence: CAWSVLTGVNE. The CDR3 in its entirety is CAWSVLTGVNEQFF.

At least ten counts were recorded for this clone. The CDR3 here is CASSGRQGSSYNEQFF. Incomplete CDR3 DNA: TGTGCCAGCTCAGGACGACAGGGTAGCTCCTACAATGAG. The chain uses TRBV18 and TRBJ2-1, with 7 bases lining up with TRBD1. The read stops 3 residues short of the end of the CDR3; the missing end is completed from the germline J gene. Germline CDR1 reads KGHSH; CDR2 reads LQKENI. V lost 5 bases to trimming and J lost 0 bases; unmatched junction nucleotides: 7. The CDR3 has 16 residues.

This clone was seen at least ten times. The sequence runs out 3 residues before the end of the CDR3; the remainder is reconstructed from the germline J gene. The chain employs TRBV2 and TRBJ2-1, with a tentative D call TRBD2 (7 bases). The V gene's germline CDR1 is SNHLY and CDR2 FYNNEI. The V gene lost 6 bases and the J gene lost 9 bases, with 9 bases spanning the gap. The CDR3 totals 11 residues. The CDR3 spells CASRGGPEQFF. CDR3 DNA, as far as it was read: TGTGCCAGCAGGGGGGGGCCTGAG.